This is a list of T cell receptor beta chains from one sample in a study of blood T cell repertoires in COVID-19. The data were produced by immunoSEQ multiplex PCR, yet TCRdb's version contains in-frame clones alone and is incomplete. The data contain roughly 140,000 clones, approximately 85% of them seen just once; the ten biggest clones take up approximately 8%. The specimen was peripheral blood. All receptors derive from a woman in her sixties with COVID-19, enrolled during active disease. Each CDR3 is given with its conserved first and last residue. A D gene is named only where the DNA matches it firmly. Not every row has a clone size; where given, it reads once, few, many or a size class.

V gene: TRBV14; clone size: NA; J gene: TRBJ2-3; D gene: NA; CDR3 protein: CASSQSTDTDTQYF; CDR3 DNA: TGTGCCAGCAGCCAGTCGACAGACACAGATACGCAGTATTTT
V gene: TRBV18; clone size: NA; J gene: TRBJ2-7; D gene: NA; CDR3 protein: CASSKNSGYEQYF; CDR3 DNA: TGTGCCAGCTCAAAGAACTCAGGGTACGAGCAGTACTTC
V gene: TRBV7-3; clone size: NA; J gene: TRBJ2-1; D gene: TRBD2; CDR3 protein: CASSRGTSGYNEQFF; CDR3 DNA: TGTGCCAGCAGCCGCGGGACTAGTGGCTACAATGAGCAGTTCTTC
V gene: TRBV5-1; clone size: NA; J gene: TRBJ2-7; D gene: NA; CDR3 protein: CASSLADGYSYEQYF; CDR3 DNA: TGCGCCAGCAGCTTGGCCGACGGGTACTCCTACGAGCAGTACTTC
V gene: TRBV6-5; clone size: once; J gene: TRBJ2-1; D gene: TRBD2; CDR3 protein: CASSYRAGGHHEQFF; CDR3 DNA: TGTGCCAGCAGTTACAGAGCGGGGGGGCATCATGAGCAGTTCTTC
V gene: TRBV5-4; clone size: NA; J gene: TRBJ1-1; D gene: NA; CDR3 protein: CASSQRGRGYEGTEAFF; CDR3 DNA: TGTGCCAGCAGCCAACGAGGCAGGGGCTATGAAGGCACTGAAGCTTTCTTT
V gene: TRBV5-1; clone size: NA; J gene: TRBJ2-1; D gene: NA; CDR3 protein: CASSFRTDNVLNEQFF; CDR3 DNA: TGCGCCAGCAGCTTCCGGACAGACAACGTTCTCAATGAGCAGTTCTTC
V gene: TRBV5-1; clone size: NA; J gene: TRBJ1-1; D gene: TRBD1; CDR3 protein: CASSWDRNTEAFF; CDR3 DNA: TGCGCCAGCAGCTGGGACAGGAACACTGAAGCTTTCTTT
V gene: TRBV7-9; clone size: NA; J gene: TRBJ2-3; D gene: TRBD2; CDR3 protein: CASSLRRTSGGSTDTQYF; CDR3 DNA: TGTGCCAGCAGCCTCCGTAGGACTAGCGGGGGAAGCACAGATACGCAGTATTTT
V gene: TRBV5-6; clone size: NA; J gene: TRBJ2-5; D gene: TRBD2; CDR3 protein: CASSLSGGLGETQYF; CDR3 DNA: TGTGCCAGCAGCTTGTCGGGGGGGCTCGGTGAGACCCAGTACTTC
V gene: TRBV19; clone size: NA; J gene: TRBJ1-2; D gene: NA; CDR3 protein: CASSPTGIYGYTF; CDR3 DNA: TGTGCCAGTAGTCCTACAGGGATATATGGCTACACCTTC
V gene: TRBV15; clone size: NA; J gene: TRBJ2-7; D gene: TRBD1; CDR3 protein: CATQKDRGRGEQYF; CDR3 DNA: TGTGCCACCCAGAAGGACAGGGGGCGCGGCGAGCAGTACTTC
V gene: TRBV5-1; clone size: NA; J gene: TRBJ2-5; D gene: TRBD2; CDR3 protein: CASSFGLAGGQETQYF; CDR3 DNA: TGCGCCAGCAGCTTCGGACTAGCGGGGGGTCAAGAGACCCAGTACTTC
V gene: TRBV11-2; clone size: NA; J gene: TRBJ2-6; D gene: NA; CDR3 protein: CASMPGTLGANVLTF; CDR3 DNA: TGTGCCAGCATGCCCGGGACTTTAGGGGCCAACGTCCTGACTTTC
V gene: TRBV9; clone size: NA; J gene: TRBJ2-5; D gene: NA; CDR3 protein: CASSVGGAGIQETQYF; CDR3 DNA: TGTGCCAGCAGCGTAGGTGGGGCAGGGATCCAAGAGACCCAGTACTTC
V gene: TRBV5-6; clone size: NA; J gene: TRBJ2-2; D gene: NA; CDR3 protein: CASSAVGRVVAGELFF; CDR3 DNA: TGTGCCAGCAGCGCTGTCGGCAGGGTGGTCGCCGGGGAGCTGTTTTTT
V gene: TRBV24-1; clone size: NA; J gene: TRBJ1-2; D gene: NA; CDR3 protein: CATSQGGYGYTF; CDR3 DNA: TGTGCCACCAGTCAAGGGGGCTATGGCTACACCTTC
V gene: TRBV24-1; clone size: NA; J gene: TRBJ2-5; D gene: TRBD2; CDR3 protein: CATSDFVSGGRETQYF; CDR3 DNA: TGTGCCACCAGTGATTTTGTGTCGGGGGGGCGAGAGACCCAGTACTTC
V gene: TRBV6-5; clone size: NA; J gene: TRBJ1-2; D gene: TRBD1; CDR3 protein: CASSYQGQAFYYGYTF; CDR3 DNA: TGTGCCAGCAGCTACCAAGGACAGGCCTTCTACTATGGCTACACCTTC
V gene: TRBV7-9; clone size: NA; J gene: TRBJ1-6; D gene: NA; CDR3 protein: CASRKGEGDSPLHF; CDR3 DNA: TGTGCCAGCAGGAAGGGGGAGGGAGATTCACCCCTCCACTTT
V gene: TRBV13; clone size: NA; J gene: TRBJ1-3; D gene: TRBD1; CDR3 protein: CASSLGQAGNTIYF; CDR3 DNA: TGTGCCAGCAGCTTGGGACAGGCTGGAAACACCATATATTTT
V gene: TRBV6-2/TRBV6-3; clone size: few; J gene: TRBJ1-1; D gene: NA; CDR3 protein: CASSYLQGTFF; CDR3 DNA: TGTGCCAGCAGTTATTTGCAGGGAACTTTCTTT
V gene: TRBV5-1; clone size: NA; J gene: TRBJ1-1; D gene: NA; CDR3 protein: CASSFGLMNTEAFF; CDR3 DNA: TGCGCCAGCAGCTTCGGACTGATGAACACTGAAGCTTTCTTT
V gene: TRBV6-5; clone size: NA; J gene: TRBJ1-1; D gene: TRBD1; CDR3 protein: CASRPLVDREAFF; CDR3 DNA: TGTGCCAGCAGACCGCTCGTGGACAGGGAAGCTTTCTTT
V gene: TRBV6-2/TRBV6-3; clone size: NA; J gene: TRBJ1-2; D gene: NA; CDR3 protein: CASSSTSSNGYTF; CDR3 DNA: TGTGCCAGCAGTAGTACGAGCTCCAATGGCTACACCTTC
V gene: TRBV5-5; clone size: NA; J gene: TRBJ2-5; D gene: TRBD2; CDR3 protein: CASSPGTSTQETQYF; CDR3 DNA: TGTGCCAGCAGCCCAGGGACTAGCACCCAAGAGACCCAGTACTTC
V gene: TRBV5-1; clone size: NA; J gene: TRBJ2-3; D gene: TRBD2; CDR3 protein: CASSLGRGASTDTQYF; CDR3 DNA: TGCGCCAGCAGCTTGGGGCGGGGGGCTTCCACAGATACGCAGTATTTT
V gene: TRBV19; clone size: NA; J gene: TRBJ2-1; D gene: NA; CDR3 protein: CATLGHYNEQFF; CDR3 DNA: TGTGCCACCCTCGGTCACTACAATGAGCAGTTCTTC
V gene: TRBV6-5; clone size: NA; J gene: TRBJ1-6; D gene: NA; CDR3 protein: CASSRVGSPLHF; CDR3 DNA: TGTGCCAGCAGTCGGGTCGGATCACCCCTCCACTTT
V gene: TRBV9; clone size: NA; J gene: TRBJ2-5; D gene: TRBD1; CDR3 protein: CASSLTGAGETQYF; CDR3 DNA: TGTGCCAGCAGCCTGACAGGGGCGGGGGAGACCCAGTACTTC
V gene: TRBV4-3; clone size: NA; J gene: TRBJ2-6; D gene: TRBD1; CDR3 protein: CASSHDGQGLGGANVLTF; CDR3 DNA: TGCGCCAGCAGCCACGACGGACAGGGGCTTGGTGGGGCCAACGTCCTGACTTTC
V gene: TRBV6-2/TRBV6-3; clone size: NA; J gene: TRBJ2-1; D gene: TRBD2; CDR3 protein: CASSYGGRGGLDNEQFF; CDR3 DNA: TGTGCCAGCAGTTACGGTGGGCGGGGAGGGCTAGACAATGAGCAGTTCTTC
V gene: TRBV3-1/TRBV3-2; clone size: NA; J gene: TRBJ2-4; D gene: TRBD2; CDR3 protein: CASSQGGGDGAKNIQYF; CDR3 DNA: TGTGCCAGCAGCCAAGGGGGAGGGGACGGGGCCAAAAACATTCAGTACTTC
V gene: TRBV5-1; clone size: NA; J gene: TRBJ2-2; D gene: TRBD1; CDR3 protein: CASSRDRVLNTGELFF; CDR3 DNA: TGCGCCAGCAGCAGAGACAGGGTTCTAAACACCGGGGAGCTGTTTTTT
V gene: TRBV7-3; clone size: NA; J gene: TRBJ2-3; D gene: TRBD1; CDR3 protein: CASSWSGQNTDTQYF; CDR3 DNA: TGTGCCAGCAGCTGGTCGGGACAGAACACAGATACGCAGTATTTT
V gene: TRBV5-6; clone size: NA; J gene: TRBJ1-4; D gene: TRBD1; CDR3 protein: CASSRSTGSEEKLFF; CDR3 DNA: TGTGCCAGCAGCAGATCGACAGGGAGTGAGGAAAAACTGTTTTTT
V gene: TRBV7-3; clone size: NA; J gene: TRBJ2-3; D gene: TRBD2; CDR3 protein: CASSLAGTSGMNTQYF; CDR3 DNA: TGTGCCAGCAGCTTAGCAGGGACTAGCGGGATGAATACGCAGTATTTT
V gene: TRBV6-5; clone size: NA; J gene: TRBJ1-6; D gene: TRBD1; CDR3 protein: CASSNDREYSPLHF; CDR3 DNA: TGTGCCAGCAGCAACGACAGGGAATATTCACCCCTCCACTTT
V gene: TRBV9; clone size: NA; J gene: TRBJ1-3; D gene: TRBD1; CDR3 protein: CASSQGTGASSGNTIYF; CDR3 DNA: TGTGCCAGCAGCCAAGGGACAGGGGCGAGCTCTGGAAACACCATATATTTT
V gene: TRBV11-2; clone size: NA; J gene: TRBJ1-2; D gene: NA; CDR3 protein: CASSLLGGGRNYGYTF; CDR3 DNA: TGTGCCAGCAGCCTCTTAGGGGGGGGAAGAAACTATGGCTACACCTTC
V gene: TRBV11-2; clone size: NA; J gene: TRBJ1-2; D gene: TRBD1; CDR3 protein: CASSLGAGGYGYTF; CDR3 DNA: TGTGCCAGCAGCTTAGGAGCAGGGGGCTATGGCTACACCTTC
V gene: TRBV19; clone size: NA; J gene: TRBJ1-1; D gene: TRBD1; CDR3 protein: CASMTGVRRNTEAFF; CDR3 DNA: TGTGCCAGTATGACAGGGGTGAGAAGAAACACTGAAGCTTTCTTT
V gene: TRBV5-1; clone size: NA; J gene: TRBJ2-5; D gene: TRBD1; CDR3 protein: CASSPGQGGGTQYF; CDR3 DNA: TGCGCCAGCAGCCCGGGACAGGGCGGAGGGACCCAGTACTTC
V gene: TRBV6-6; clone size: NA; J gene: TRBJ2-7; D gene: NA; CDR3 protein: CASRRQGNDYEQYF; CDR3 DNA: TGTGCCAGCAGACGTCAGGGGAATGACTACGAGCAGTACTTC
V gene: TRBV7-2; clone size: NA; J gene: TRBJ2-3; D gene: TRBD1; CDR3 protein: CASSLTRDRGTDTQYF; CDR3 DNA: TGTGCCAGCAGCTTAACGCGGGACAGGGGTACAGATACGCAGTATTTT
V gene: TRBV5-1; clone size: NA; J gene: TRBJ2-3; D gene: TRBD2; CDR3 protein: CASRDSGVGDTQYF; CDR3 DNA: TGCGCCAGCCGGGATAGCGGGGTGGGAGATACGCAGTATTTT
V gene: TRBV6-9; clone size: NA; J gene: TRBJ2-4; D gene: NA; CDR3 protein: CASVNLRLRRNYF; CDR3 DNA: TGTGCCAGCGTGAATCTTCGGCTCCGGAGGAACTACTTC
V gene: TRBV19; clone size: NA; J gene: TRBJ2-7; D gene: NA; CDR3 protein: CASSIDISAGYEQYF; CDR3 DNA: TGTGCCAGTAGTATAGATATCTCGGCGGGCTACGAGCAGTACTTC
V gene: TRBV25-1; clone size: NA; J gene: TRBJ1-1; D gene: NA; CDR3 protein: CASSDRWATEAFF; CDR3 DNA: TGTGCCAGCAGTGATCGATGGGCGACTGAAGCTTTCTTT
V gene: TRBV29-1; clone size: NA; J gene: TRBJ1-2; D gene: TRBD1; CDR3 protein: CSVEPRQGGSLNYGYTF; CDR3 DNA: TGCAGCGTTGAACCAAGACAGGGCGGCTCTCTAAACTATGGCTACACCTTC
V gene: TRBV2; clone size: NA; J gene: TRBJ2-1; D gene: NA; CDR3 protein: CASRTELSYNEQFF; CDR3 DNA: TGTGCCAGCAGGACAGAGCTCTCCTACAATGAGCAGTTCTTC
V gene: TRBV10-3; clone size: NA; J gene: TRBJ2-1; D gene: TRBD2; CDR3 protein: CAIRDSGGPTYNEQFF; CDR3 DNA: TGTGCCATCAGAGATAGCGGGGGGCCTACCTACAATGAGCAGTTCTTC
V gene: TRBV5-5; clone size: NA; J gene: TRBJ2-5; D gene: NA; CDR3 protein: CASSRTEQETQYF; CDR3 DNA: TGTGCCAGCAGCCGTACAGAACAAGAGACCCAGTACTTC